This entry lists 24 T cell receptor beta chains sequenced from one sample in a study of T-cell reconstitution after alpha-beta-depleted transplantation in children. Unique molecular identifiers were incorporated during preparation of the TCRbeta library. Via MiXCR, TCRdb re-called the PCR reads, giving one row per CDR3 protein. The sample records under 300,000 distinct CDR3 sequences, roughly 10% being singletons. The sequencing used peripheral blood, collected 180 days after TCRalphabeta/CD19-depleted stem cell transplant. These receptor sequences come from a male patient between 2 and 15 years old who had a stem cell transplant for chronic granulomatous disease, so the T cells may come from the graft donor.

This clonotype was seen repeatedly, ten times or more. The chain recombines TRBV27 with TRBJ1-2, with D unclear. This CDR3 comprises 10 residues. V dropped 8 bases and J dropped 8 bases, with 9 bases sitting between them. Germline V gives CDR1 MNHEY, CDR2 SMNVEV (reference sequence). This CDR3 is CASLLGGYTF. The CDR3 DNA is TGTGCCAGCCTCCTTGGGGGCTACACCTTC.

This clonotype appeared a few times. V usage is TRBV28 and J usage is TRBJ1-5, with D tentatively TRBD1 (6 bases). CDR1 is MDHEN, CDR2 SYDVKM, per germline. The CDR3 loop spans 13 amino acids. Trimming cost V 9 bases and J 6 bases, with 15 bases left between them. The CDR3 coding sequence is TGTGCCAGTGGGGGGGGGGCGGCTCAGCCCCAGCATTTT. It is translated as CASGGGAAQPQHF.

This clonotype came up many times. The J gene is TRBJ2-7, the V gene TRBV5-1; 8 bases agree with TRBD1. The CDR3 runs 18 residues. Per the germline V gene, CDR1 is SGHRS and CDR2 is YFSETQ. Unmatched junction bases numbered 17, after V lost 0 bases and J lost 6 bases. CDR3 DNA sequence: TGCGCCAGCAGCTTGGCCCGAGACGGACAGGGTTCGAGGAGCGAGCAGTACTTC. Its translation: CASSLARDGQGSRSEQYF.

This clonotype came up many times. The chain is built from TRBV4-2 and TRBJ2-1; 10 nucleotides agree with TRBD2. V was pared by 2 bases and J by 5 bases, with 6 bases of the junction left unmatched. CDR3 length: 16 residues. Germline CDR1 and CDR2: LGHNA and YNFKEQ. The CDR3 coding sequence is TGTGCCAGCAGCCAAATTAAGCGGGGGGGCGACAATGAGCAGTTCTTC. It translates to CASSQIKRGGDNEQFF.

V gene TRBV18 combines with J gene TRBJ2-5; tentative D call: TRBD2 (6 bases). CDR3 length: 18 amino acids. Trimming cost V 2 bases and J 0 bases, with 19 bases left between them. Germline V gene data show CDR1 as KGHSH and CDR2 as LQKENI. The CDR3 DNA reads TGTGCCAGCTCACCAAAGCGGAGGGCCCCTCGGTACCAAGAGACCCAGTACTTC. This codes for CASSPKRRAPRYQETQYF.

In this sample, this clonotype turned up many times. The chain employs TRBV4-2 and TRBJ1-3, with D unclear. Looked up from germline, CDR1 is LGHNA and CDR2 is YNFKEQ. The CDR3 is 15 amino acids. Between the trimmed V and J ends, which lost 4 bases and 2 bases, there was a span of 12 bases. In nucleotides, the CDR3 is TGTGCCAGCAGCCCTCGGATGTGGACTGGAAACACCATATATTTT. Translated: CASSPRMWTGNTIYF.

Ten or more counts support this clonotype. The genes are TRBV12-3 or TRBV12-4 and TRBJ2-1; 11 bases match TRBD2. J gave up 5 bases and V 3 bases, and 9 bases lay outside the gene matches. There are 17 residues in the CDR3. CDR3 sequence: CASSFLSSGRRDNEQFF. The DNA for the CDR3 is TGTGCCAGCAGTTTCCTTTCTAGCGGGAGGAGGGACAATGAGCAGTTCTTC.

This clonotype has ten or more counts. The chain is built from TRBV15 and TRBJ2-1; possible D gene TRBD2, 6 bases. V lost 0 bases and J 12 bases, leaving 9 bases between the germline ends. Germline-derived CDR1 and CDR2 are LNHNV and YYDKDF (reference sequence). CDR3 size: 12 residues. The CDR3 sequence is CATSRERRGQFF. The CDR3 region has the DNA TGTGCCACCAGCAGAGAGAGGAGGGGGCAGTTCTTC.

In regard to this clonotype: One base away lies a much larger clone, so this may be a sequencing read error. The CDR3 DNA reads as TGCGCCAGCAGCTTTGTGGGGGGCTACACCTTC. The encoded protein is CASSFVGGYTF. The chain is built from TRBV5-1 and TRBJ1-2; D gene uncertain. Trimming shortened V by 2 bases and J by 8 bases, and 7 bases separated the two germline ends. Per the germline V gene, CDR1 is SGHRS and CDR2 is YFSETQ. CDR3 length: 11 amino acids. Full variable domain (remainder filled in from reference TRBV5-1 and TRBJ1-2): KAGVTQTPRYLIKTRGQQVTLSCSPISGHRSVSWYQQTPGQGLQFLFEYFSETQRNKGNFPGRFSGRQFSNSRSEMNVSTLELGDSALYLCASSFVGGYTFGSGTRLTVV.

At least ten counts were recorded for this clonotype. The chain joins TRBV29-1 to TRBJ2-3, with D perhaps matching TRBD2 (6 bases). Germline assignment: CDR1 SQVTM and CDR2 ANQGSEA. V was trimmed by 6 bases and J by 4 bases, leaving 32 bases between them. The CDR3 runs 19 residues. The CDR3 bases are TGCAGCGTCCTCGGGACTGGGGTAGGAGAGTGGGAGACGTCAGATACGCAGTATTTT. Its translation: CSVLGTGVGEWETSDTQYF.

This clonotype has at least ten counts. The chain combines TRBV7-6 with TRBJ2-6; 13 bases match TRBD2. The CDR3 has 18 amino acids. CDR1 and CDR2 (germline): SGHVS, FNYEAQ. V lost 5 bases, J lost 0 bases, and 4 bases stayed unmatched. CDR3 protein: CASSPRLAGGSGANVLTF. Here the CDR3 DNA reads TGTGCCAGCAGCCCCCGACTAGCGGGGGGCTCTGGGGCCAACGTCCTGACTTTC. Drawing the rest from reference TRBV7-6 and TRBJ2-6, the complete variable domain is GAGVSQSPRYKVTKRGQDVALRCDPISGHVSLYWYRQALGQGPEFLTYFNYEAQQDKSGLPNDRFSAERPEGSISTLTIQRTEQRDSAMYRCASSPRLAGGSGANVLTFGAGSRLTVL.

Comment on this clonotype: A read error may be the cause here, since a much bigger clone is one base away. V usage is TRBV12-3 or TRBV12-4 and J usage is TRBJ1-5; D remains unclear. This CDR3 has 16 residues. V was pared by 8 bases and J by 4 bases, with 21 bases between. This CDR3 is CASGHESGGRNQPQHF. CDR3 DNA sequence: TGTGCCAGCGGCCACGAAAGTGGTGGACGAAATCAGCCCCAGCATTTT.

There are many counts of this clonotype. The chain has TRBV11-2 and TRBJ1-3; D gene uncertain. The CDR3 sequence is 15 residues long. Germline V gene data show CDR1 as SGHAT and CDR2 as FQNNGV. Trimming stripped 1 base from V and 2 bases from J, with 9 bases between. CDR3 DNA sequence: TGTGCCAGCAGCTTAGGCCGGAGCGCTGGAAACACCATATATTTT. Its translation is CASSLGRSAGNTIYF. The variable domain in full, completed from reference TRBV11-2 and TRBJ1-3, reads EAGVAQSPRYKIIEKRQSVAFWCNPISGHATLYWYQQILGQGPKLLIQFQNNGVVDDSQLPKDRFSAERLKGVDSTLKIQPAKLEDSAVYLCASSLGRSAGNTIYFGEGSWLTVV.

A word on this clonotype: A much larger clonotype is one base distant, so this may be a read error. V is TRBV7-8 and J is TRBJ2-1; TRBD1 matches 7 bases. Trimming took 6 bases from V and 6 from J; bases not matched to a gene: 23. The CDR3 sequence is 19 residues long. Germline loops: CDR1 SGHVS, CDR2 FQNEAQ. The CDR3 sequence is CASSFPGGLGRFVPNEQFF. The CDR3 region has the DNA TGTGCCAGCAGTTTCCCAGGGGGTCTGGGCAGGTTCGTCCCCAATGAGCAGTTCTTC.

This clonotype showed up many times. This chain links TRBV10-2 with TRBJ2-6; 13 bases map to TRBD2. Germline CDR1 reads WSHSY; CDR2 reads SAAADI. With 2 bases clipped from V and 8 bases from J, the junction kept 9 bases outside the gene matches. The CDR3 is made up of 18 amino acids. The CDR3 DNA reads as TGCGCCAGCAGTGAGGGTACTAGCGGGAGGGCCTCCCCCAACGTCCTGACTTTC. It encodes CASSEGTSGRASPNVLTF.

Many counts were recorded for this clonotype. The chain joins TRBV7-2 to TRBJ2-7; maybe TRBD1 (5 bases). Per the germline V gene, CDR1 is SGHTA and CDR2 is FQGNSA. The CDR3 is 15 residues long. Trimming left V 5 bases short and J 3 bases short, with 17 bases between. The chain's CDR3 is CASSPTTGSYYEQYF. The CDR3 DNA reads as TGTGCCAGCAGCCCGACCACAGGTTCGTACTACGAGCAGTACTTC. The entire variable domain, with the rest obtained from reference TRBV7-2 and TRBJ2-7, is as follows: GAGVSQSPSNKVTEKGKDVELRCDPISGHTALYWYRQSLGQGLEFLIYFQGNSAPDKSGLPSDRFSAERTGGSVSTLTIQRTQQEDSAVYLCASSPTTGSYYEQYFGPGTRLTVT.

The chain uses TRBV25-1 and TRBJ2-5; D remains ambiguous. The germline gives CDR1 MGHDK, CDR2 SYGVNS. There are 14 residues in the CDR3. The V end was cut by 3 bases, the J end by 4 bases, with 12 bases between. CDR3 region: CASSEMAARETQYF. The DNA of the CDR3 is TGTGCCAGCAGTGAGATGGCTGCGAGAGAGACCCAGTACTTC.

This clonotype was detected many times. This sequence joins TRBV7-6 and TRBJ2-1; TRBD2 matches at 8 bases. The CDR3 runs to 13 residues. V lost 8 bases to trimming and J lost 4 bases; unmatched junction nucleotides: 4. Germline V lookup: CDR1 SGHVS, CDR2 FNYEAQ. The CDR3 coding sequence is TGTGCCAGCGCGGGACTAGGATACAATGAGCAGTTCTTC. As protein: CASAGLGYNEQFF.

In its sample, this clonotype was seen a few times. The V gene is TRBV30, the J gene TRBJ2-2, with D tentatively TRBD1 (6 bases). The CDR3 length is 14 residues. V lost 0 bases and J lost 5, with 10 bases in between. Germline V gene lookup returns CDR1 GTSNPN and CDR2 SVGIG (reference sequence). CDR3 in amino acids: CAWSVQGGTGELFF. The CDR3 DNA follows: TGTGCCTGGAGTGTACAGGGCGGGACCGGGGAGCTGTTTTTT.

This clonotype was counted many times. The CDR3 reads CASRDRDFYNEQFF. The CDR3 DNA sequence: TGTGCCAGTCGCGACAGGGACTTCTACAATGAGCAGTTCTTC. This chain links TRBV6-1 with TRBJ2-1; D possibly corresponds to TRBD1 (7 bases). Deletions cut 9 bases from V and 3 bases from J, with 15 bases between. CDR3 length: 14 residues. Germline V lookup: CDR1 MNHNS, CDR2 SASEGT.

This clonotype has only a few counts. V usage is TRBV30 and J usage is TRBJ2-6; TRBD1 matches 7 bases. The V gene's germline CDR1 is GTSNPN and CDR2 SVGIG (reference sequence). The trim removed 7 bases at V and 3 bases at J, leaving 3 bases unmatched. The CDR3 has 13 residues. The DNA of the CDR3 is TGTGCCTACCAGGGGGTTGGGGCCAACGTCCTGACTTTC. As protein: CAYQGVGANVLTF.

This clonotype was seen at least ten times. V gene TRBV25-1 combines with J gene TRBJ2-4; 12 bases are shared with TRBD1. The junction had 11 bases not matched to a gene; V was cut back by 5 bases and J by 9 bases. From germline, CDR1 is MGHDK and CDR2 SYGVNS. This CDR3 is built from 16 residues. The CDR3 DNA is TGTGCCAGCAGTCCCCATGGGACAGGGGGCTCAAGCATTCAGTACTTC. The encoded protein is CASSPHGTGGSSIQYF.

This clonotype was seen at least ten times. The chain is built from TRBV20-1 and TRBJ2-7; D is undetermined. This CDR3 comprises 12 residues. V was clipped by 3 bases and J by 2 bases, with 8 bases between them. Germline values: CDR1 DFQATT, CDR2 SNEGSKA (reference sequence). CDR3 loop: CSASSPPYEQYF. Here the CDR3 DNA reads TGCAGTGCTAGTTCGCCCCCCTACGAGCAGTACTTC.

This clonotype was counted a single time. Compared with germline, one end of the junction differs, possibly owing to a read error. This chain joins TRBV28 and TRBJ2-7; D remains unclear. From germline, CDR1 is MDHEN and CDR2 SYDVKM. CDR3 length equals 16 residues. The CDR3 region has the DNA TGTACCAGCAGTGTACCCCTCACAGACTTCGCCTACGAGCACTACTTC. This sequence encodes CTSSVPLTDFAYEHYF.